These 5 T cell receptor beta chains came from one sample sequenced in a study of vaccination effects on CD4 cells after COVID-19 (dated by TCRdb to the early 2020s). Receptor amplification or capture employed the immunoSEQ multiplex PCR assay. As stored in TCRdb, this immuneACCESS dataset retains in-frame rearrangements with V and J assigned. A fraction of the clones does not appear; measured against another copy, unresolved V genes explain less than half of the discrepancy, and the remainder lacks a known reason. For this sample there are roughly 68,000 clones; over 70% appear just once. The ten largest clones represent about 1.4% of the sample. The ViraFEST assay stimulated PBMC with viral peptide pools and then used TCR sequencing to identify antigen-specific CD4+ T cell clonotypes by expansion. After 10 days of culture, CD4+ T cells were isolated with the EasySep CD4+ T cell isolation kit. Two doses of either the BNT162b2 or the mRNA-1273 mRNA SARS-CoV-2 vaccine were administered to participants.

These receptors lack a known antigen. The specimen comprised CD4+ T cells from PBMCs cultured with HCoV-229E spike peptides, sampled after COVID-19 vaccination. The sample's cell subset or site label is to be understood as: HCoV-229E spike overlapping peptide pool stimulation. The source of these receptors is a human donor who received a COVID-19 vaccine.

This clone has just a few counts. The gene calls are TRBV5-4 and TRBJ2-3, with TRBD1 matching over 8 bases. Germline CDR1 and CDR2: SGHNT and YYREEE (reference sequence). J was trimmed by 6 bases and V by 5 bases; bases with no gene match: 14. This CDR3 contains 16 residues. CDR3 DNA: TGTGCCAGCAGTTCCCCACAGGGGGGATGGGGGGATACGCAGTATTTT. Its protein product is CASSSPQGGWGDTQYF.

The rearrangement uses TRBV6-5 and TRBJ1-1, with a tentative D call TRBD1 (5 bases). CDR3 length: 14 residues. Trimming cost V 6 bases and J 2 bases, with 13 bases left between them. Germline lookup yields CDR1 MNHEY and CDR2 SVGAGI. CDR3 amino acids: CASSPAGLNTEAFF. CDR3 sequence (DNA): TGTGCCAGCAGCCCCGCGGGGCTAAACACTGAAGCTTTCTTT.

The genes are TRBV15 and TRBJ1-1, with a weak D call TRBD1 (5 bases). CDR3 size: 13 residues. The germline gives CDR1 LNHNV, CDR2 YYDKDF (reference sequence). Trimming pared 7 bases from V and 3 bases from J, leaving 12 bases between. As DNA, the CDR3 is TGTGCCACCAAGCGGGGGTTTGACACTGAAGCTTTCTTT. Protein product: CATKRGFDTEAFF.

This chain joins TRBV19 and TRBJ2-3, with D maybe TRBD2 (5 bases). Germline CDR1 is LNHDA and CDR2 is SQIVND (reference sequence). The length of the CDR3 is 14 residues. V lost 3 bases, J lost 3 bases, and 10 bases lay in between. CDR3 region: CASSIQEATDTQYF. DNA for the CDR3: TGTGCCAGTAGTATTCAGGAGGCGACAGATACGCAGTATTTT.

The rearrangement uses TRBV10-1 and TRBJ2-5; TRBD2 matches at 8 bases. V was pared by 6 bases and J by 2 bases, with 5 bases of the junction left unmatched. CDR3 size: 14 residues. CDR1 is WNHNN and CDR2 is SYGVQD in the germline V gene (reference sequence). The CDR3 spells CASSAAGGQETQYF. The CDR3 region has the DNA TGCGCCAGCAGCGCCGCGGGGGGACAAGAGACCCAGTACTTC.